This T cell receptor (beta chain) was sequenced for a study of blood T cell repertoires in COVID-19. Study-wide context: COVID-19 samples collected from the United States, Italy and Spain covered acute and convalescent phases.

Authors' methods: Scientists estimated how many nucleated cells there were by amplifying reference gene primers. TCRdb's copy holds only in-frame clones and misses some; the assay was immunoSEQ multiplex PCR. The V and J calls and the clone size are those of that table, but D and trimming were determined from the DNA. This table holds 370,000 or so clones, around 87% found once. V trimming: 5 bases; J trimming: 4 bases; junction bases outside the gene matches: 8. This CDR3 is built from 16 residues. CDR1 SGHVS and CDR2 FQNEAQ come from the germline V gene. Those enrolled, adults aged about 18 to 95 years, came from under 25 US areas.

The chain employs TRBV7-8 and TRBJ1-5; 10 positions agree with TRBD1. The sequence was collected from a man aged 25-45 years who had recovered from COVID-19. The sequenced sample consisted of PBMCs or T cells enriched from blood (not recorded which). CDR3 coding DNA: TGTGCCAGCAGCCCCGGGACAGGGGTAGCGAATCAGCCCCAGCATTTT. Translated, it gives CASSPGTGVANQPQHF.